This entry lists 29 T cell receptor beta chains sequenced from one sample in a study of CD8+ T cells in alopecia areata. The treatment is: oral pan-JAK inhibitor, 5-10 mg twice daily. Following RNA extraction, reverse transcription yielded cDNA that acted as the sequencing template. The data were produced by immunoSEQ multiplex PCR, yet TCRdb's version contains in-frame clones alone and is incomplete. Among roughly 120,000 clones, 53% were seen once, and the ten largest hold roughly 0.45%. The specimen was CD4+ T cells sorted from blood, collected at week 4, from a patient treated with tofacitinib. All receptors come from a human donor with alopecia areata.

The chain employs TRBV20-1 and TRBJ1-1, with no clear D. Per the germline V gene, CDR1 is DFQATT and CDR2 is SNEGSKA (reference sequence). The ends were cut back, 6 bases at V and 6 bases at J, with 11 bases in the middle. This CDR3 region has 11 residues. The CDR3 nucleotides read TGCAGTGCAACCCAGAGCGCTGAAGCTTTCTTT. Translated: CSATQSAEAFF.

CDR3 sequence reads: CASSHSRRSGANVLTF. The CDR3, as DNA: TGCGCCAGCAGTCATAGTCGGAGAAGTGGGGCCAACGTCCTGACTTTC. The chain combines TRBV4-1 with TRBJ2-6; no reliable D call. The CDR3 totals 16 residues. V was trimmed by 6 bases and J by 3 bases, leaving 15 bases between them. Germline loops: CDR1 MGHRA, CDR2 YSYEKL.

This chain connects TRBV5-6 to TRBJ2-1; D is unresolved. Germline loops: CDR1 SGHDT, CDR2 YYEEEE. The CDR3 is 11 amino acids. V was pared by 3 bases and J by 10 bases, with 8 bases between. Here the CDR3 DNA reads TGTGCCAGCAGCTGGACCAGGGAGCAGTTCTTC. It yields the protein CASSWTREQFF.

This clone was detected only a few times. The rearrangement uses TRBV5-1 and TRBJ2-3, with D maybe TRBD1 (5 bases). The germline V gene has CDR1 SGHRS and CDR2 YFSETQ. The V end lost 5 bases, the J end lost 0 bases, and 10 bases lay between the germline ends. There are 14 residues in the CDR3. CDR3 sequence (DNA): TGCGCCAGCAGATCAGACAGAAGCACAGATACGCAGTATTTT. Its protein product is CASRSDRSTDTQYF.

The CDR3 loop is CSATTSTSQPQHF. CDR3 DNA: TGCAGCGCTACCACCTCTACGAGTCAGCCCCAGCATTTT. V is TRBV29-1 and J is TRBJ1-5; D uncertain. The CDR3 is made up of 13 amino acids. CDR1 SQVTM and CDR2 ANQGSEA come from the germline V gene. Trimming took off 7 bases at V and 6 bases at J, with 16 bases between the two ends.

The chain couples TRBV30 to TRBJ2-5; 10 bases fit TRBD2. Trimming removed 7 bases from V and 5 bases from J; junction bases left unmatched: 13. Germline-derived CDR1 and CDR2 are GTSNPN and SVGIG (reference sequence). The CDR3 is 15 residues long. CDR3 sequence reads: CASRASGSSRETQYF. DNA of the CDR3: TGTGCCTCTAGGGCTAGCGGGAGTTCCCGGGAGACCCAGTACTTC. The complete variable domain, with remaining parts taken from reference TRBV30 and TRBJ2-5, reads SQTIHQWPATLVQPVGSPLSLECTVEGTSNPNLYWYRQAAGRGLQLLFYSVGIGQISSEVPQNLSASRPQDRQFILSSKKLLLSDSGFYLCASRASGSSRETQYFGPGTRLLVL.

The chain has TRBV29-1 and TRBJ1-2, with D unclear. V was pared by 3 bases and J by 4 bases, with 6 bases between. This CDR3 spans 11 amino acids. Germline V gives CDR1 SQVTM, CDR2 ANQGSEA. This CDR3 is CSVDGIYGYTF. DNA for the CDR3: TGCAGCGTTGACGGAATCTATGGCTACACCTTC.

This CDR3 is CASSLRRTGEDTEAFF. Here the CDR3 DNA reads TGTGCCAGCAGCCTTCGAAGGACAGGGGAAGACACTGAAGCTTTCTTT. V usage is TRBV7-3 and J usage is TRBJ1-1, with 9 bases aligning to TRBD1. Trimming removed 5 bases from V and 3 bases from J; junction bases left unmatched: 10. CDR3 size: 16 residues. Germline-derived CDR1 and CDR2 are SGHTA and FQGTGA.

The rearrangement links TRBV18 to TRBJ2-7; 10 positions agree with TRBD2. The V gene end was trimmed by 6 bases and the J gene end by 1 base; junction bases not matched to a gene: 12. Germline V gene sequence: CDR1 KGHSH, CDR2 LQKENI. The CDR3 is made up of 17 amino acids. CDR3 in amino acids: CASSPGTSEAISYEQYF. As DNA, the CDR3 is TGTGCCAGCTCGCCCGGGACTAGCGAAGCAATTTCCTACGAGCAGTACTTC.

The chain couples TRBV27 to TRBJ1-1; D perhaps matches TRBD1 (5 bases). Germline V gene sequence: CDR1 MNHEY, CDR2 SMNVEV (reference sequence). The CDR3 has 15 residues. V was clipped by 2 bases and J by 1 base, with 11 bases between them. CDR3 nucleotide sequence: TGTGCCAGCAGTTTACGGGGACTACGGAACACTGAAGCTTTCTTT. It codes for CASSLRGLRNTEAFF.

This clone has more than one count but fewer than ten. This sequence joins TRBV27 and TRBJ1-2, with 8 bases fitting TRBD1. Germline CDR1 and CDR2: MNHEY and SMNVEV (reference sequence). The CDR3 loop spans 17 amino acids. The V segment lost 7 bases and the J segment 2 bases; nucleotides outside the gene matches: 15. This CDR3 reads CASTSGTGVGGNYGYTF. CDR3 DNA sequence: TGTGCCAGCACCTCCGGGACAGGAGTAGGGGGAAACTATGGCTACACCTTC.

This sequence joins TRBV30 and TRBJ2-3; D is unresolved. The V gene lost 1 base and the J gene lost 1 base, with 6 bases spanning the gap. The CDR3 has 13 residues. From germline, CDR1 is GTSNPN and CDR2 SVGIG (reference sequence). CDR3 loop: CAWSEARTDTQYF. CDR3 DNA: TGTGCCTGGAGTGAAGCGCGCACAGATACGCAGTATTTT.

This chain connects TRBV7-2 to TRBJ2-1; no definite D call. This CDR3 comprises 14 residues. Trimming cost V 1 base and J 2 bases, with 6 bases left between them. Germline CDR1 and CDR2: SGHTA and FQGNSA. The CDR3 coding sequence is TGTGCCAGCAGCTTAGTGTCGGCCTACAATGAGCAGTTCTTC. Translating it yields CASSLVSAYNEQFF.

In this sample, this clone turned up a few times. The chain has TRBV6-5 and TRBJ2-3; D perhaps matches TRBD2 (7 bases). V dropped 6 bases and J dropped 0 bases, with 13 bases sitting between them. CDR3 length: 15 amino acids. Per germline, CDR1 MNHEY and CDR2 SVGAGI. The CDR3 is CASRGGTTSTDTQYF. For the CDR3, the DNA is TGTGCCAGCAGGGGGGGGACAACTAGCACAGATACGCAGTATTTT.

The chain employs TRBV29-1 and TRBJ2-7; no clear D gene. The germline V gene encodes CDR1 SQVTM and CDR2 ANQGSEA. The CDR3 spans 14 residues. V was cut by 6 bases and J by 2 bases, with 17 bases left in between. CDR3 amino acids: CSVRWQASPYEQYF. CDR3 nucleotides: TGCAGCGTCCGATGGCAGGCTAGTCCCTACGAGCAGTACTTC.

J is TRBJ2-1 and V is TRBV30, with D perhaps matching TRBD1 (5 bases). From germline, CDR1 is GTSNPN and CDR2 SVGIG (reference sequence). This CDR3 spans 16 amino acids. Deletions cut 0 bases from V and 3 bases from J, with 15 bases between. CDR3: CAWSVPFSQGYNEQFF. The CDR3 DNA is TGTGCCTGGAGTGTACCCTTCAGTCAGGGCTACAATGAGCAGTTCTTC. The full variable domain, in which reference TRBV30 and TRBJ2-1 provide the parts outside the CDR3, is SQTIHQWPATLVQPVGSPLSLECTVEGTSNPNLYWYRQAAGRGLQLLFYSVGIGQISSEVPQNLSASRPQDRQFILSSKKLLLSDSGFYLCAWSVPFSQGYNEQFFGPGTRLTVL.

The chain links TRBV9 to TRBJ2-7; 7 nucleotides align to TRBD2. Trimming took 4 bases from V and 5 from J; bases not matched to a gene: 12. Germline assignment: CDR1 SGDLS and CDR2 YYNGEE. The length of the CDR3 is 15 residues. The CDR3 nucleotides are TGTGCCAGCAGCCCCGTGGGGCGGGGGTGGCACGAGCAGTACTTC. Translation gives CASSPVGRGWHEQYF.

This chain links TRBV6-1 with TRBJ2-7; D remains unclear. The V end lost 2 bases, the J end lost 0 bases, and 8 bases lay between the germline ends. Germline V gene lookup returns CDR1 MNHNS and CDR2 SASEGT. This CDR3 contains 14 residues. The CDR3 sequence is CASSETFSSYEQYF. The CDR3 coding sequence is TGTGCCAGCAGTGAAACGTTTAGCTCCTACGAGCAGTACTTC.

This clone was counted only a few times. The CDR3 reads CASTTRDRQDTGELFF. For the CDR3, the DNA is TGTGCCTCTACGACCCGGGACAGGCAAGACACCGGGGAGCTGTTTTTT. The V gene is TRBV30, the J gene TRBJ2-2; TRBD1 agrees at 8 bases. Germline V gene sequence: CDR1 GTSNPN, CDR2 SVGIG (reference sequence). Trimming at V came to 7 bases and at J to 3 bases, leaving 13 bases not matched to a gene. The CDR3 sequence is 16 residues long.

There are a few counts of this clone. The chain combines TRBV4-1 with TRBJ1-1, with a tentative D call TRBD1 (6 bases). CDR3 length equals 14 residues. Germline values: CDR1 MGHRA, CDR2 YSYEKL. V was cut by 5 bases and J by 5 bases, with 15 bases left in between. The CDR3 loop is CASSRAGVWTEAFF. The CDR3 coding sequence is TGCGCCAGCAGCAGAGCAGGGGTTTGGACTGAAGCTTTCTTT.

The chain is built from TRBV7-9 and TRBJ1-5; the D is unclear. Trimming left V 5 bases short and J 6 bases short, with 11 bases between. The germline CDR1 and CDR2 sequences are SEHNR and FQNEAQ (reference sequence). The CDR3 has 13 amino acids. The CDR3 here is CASSQKWSQPQHF. CDR3 nucleotide sequence: TGTGCCAGCAGCCAAAAATGGAGTCAGCCCCAGCATTTT. Full variable domain (outside the CDR3, taken from reference TRBV7-9 and TRBJ1-5): DTGVSQNPRHKITKRGQNVTFRCDPISEHNRLYWYRQTLGQGPEFLTYFQNEAQLEKSRLLSDRFSAERPKGSFSTLEIQRTEQGDSAMYLCASSQKWSQPQHFGDGTRLSIL.

The V and J genes are TRBV30 and TRBJ2-3, with D uncertain. The CDR3 is made up of 14 amino acids. Between the trimmed V and J ends, which lost 0 bases and 0 bases, there was a span of 7 bases. Germline CDR1 GTSNPN, CDR2 SVGIG (reference sequence). The chain's CDR3 is CAWSVHASTDTQYF. The CDR3 DNA sequence: TGTGCCTGGAGTGTACATGCTAGCACAGATACGCAGTATTTT.

V gene TRBV29-1 combines with J gene TRBJ1-1; D call uncertain. The CDR3 is 10 amino acids. Germline-derived CDR1 and CDR2 are SQVTM and ANQGSEA. The V end was cut by 6 bases, the J end by 8 bases, with 10 bases between. This CDR3 is CSVIGREAFF. The CDR3 DNA is TGCAGCGTCATAGGCAGAGAAGCTTTCTTT.

The chain links TRBV30 to TRBJ2-1; 11 bases align to TRBD2. CDR1 and CDR2 from the germline V gene are GTSNPN and SVGIG (reference sequence). CDR3 size: 16 residues. V gave up 3 bases and J gave up 9 bases; unmatched junction bases: 13. CDR3 DNA: TGTGCCTGGAGAGTAGCGGGAGGGGTAGGTAATTCTGAGCAGTTCTTC. It encodes CAWRVAGGVGNSEQFF. The variable domain in full, with the rest retrieved from reference TRBV30 and TRBJ2-1, is SQTIHQWPATLVQPVGSPLSLECTVEGTSNPNLYWYRQAAGRGLQLLFYSVGIGQISSEVPQNLSASRPQDRQFILSSKKLLLSDSGFYLCAWRVAGGVGNSEQFFGPGTRLTVL.

J is TRBJ1-1 and V is TRBV5-1; D gene unclear. The CDR3 extends over 14 amino acids. CDR1 and CDR2 (germline): SGHRS, YFSETQ. V lost 6 bases and J lost 0, with 12 bases in between. In DNA, the CDR3 is TGCGCCAGCACGATCGACCCCTTGAACACTGAAGCTTTCTTT. This sequence encodes CASTIDPLNTEAFF.

This chain links TRBV30 with TRBJ1-1; D is perhaps TRBD1 (5 bases). Trimming cost V 4 bases and J 0 bases, with 12 bases left between them. Germline-derived CDR1 and CDR2 are GTSNPN and SVGIG (reference sequence). CDR3 length: 14 amino acids. The CDR3 loop reads CAWTSGILNTEAFF. In nucleotides, the CDR3 is TGTGCCTGGACCTCAGGGATCCTGAACACTGAAGCTTTCTTT.

The chain recombines TRBV13 with TRBJ1-2; D is uncertain. Germline CDR1 PRHDT, CDR2 FYEKMQ (reference sequence). The CDR3 extends over 12 amino acids. V was shortened by 5 bases and J by 3 bases, with 7 bases between the two germline ends. CDR3 in amino acids: CASSRSDYGYTF. CDR3 nucleotides: TGTGCCAGCAGCCGTTCGGACTATGGCTACACCTTC.

The rearrangement uses TRBV19 and TRBJ1-2; possible D gene TRBD1, 6 bases. Germline CDR1 is LNHDA and CDR2 is SQIVND (reference sequence). The CDR3 length is 12 residues. Trimming cost V 10 bases and J 4 bases, with 13 bases left between them. The CDR3 region has the DNA TGTGCCACCCAACAGGGCCTCTATGGCTACACCTTC. Its translation is CATQQGLYGYTF.

The V call is TRBV29-1, the J call TRBJ2-3, with a possible D match to TRBD2 (5 bases). There are 15 residues in the CDR3. Per germline, CDR1 SQVTM and CDR2 ANQGSEA. V lost 7 bases to trimming and J lost 3 bases, with 20 bases between them. The CDR3 is CSADETERSTDTQYF. The CDR3 region has the DNA TGCAGCGCGGACGAAACCGAGCGGTCGACAGATACGCAGTATTTT.